This entry lists 23 T cell receptor beta chains sequenced from one sample in a study of T-cell memory formation after mild COVID-19. TCRdb recomputed calls from the 5' RACE reads with MiXCR, one row per CDR3 protein. The repertoire consists of 430,000 or so distinct CDR3 sequences, with 25% occurring once and the leading ten covering approximately 13%. Sample: PBMCs or a T cell subset sorted from them (not recorded which). The receptor source for this set is an adult woman who had mild COVID-19 (a few samples of this study predate the infection). Cell type and time point are not known.

The chain is built from TRBV7-2 and TRBJ2-1; D uncertain. Germline V lookup: CDR1 SGHTA, CDR2 FQGNSA. This CDR3 is built from 13 residues. V was shortened by 1 base and J by 5 bases, with 6 bases between the two germline ends. CDR3 in amino acids: CASSLGGHNEQFF. The CDR3 coding sequence is TGTGCCAGCAGCTTAGGGGGTCACAATGAGCAGTTCTTC.

This clonotype was seen a handful of times. The genes are TRBV6-6 and TRBJ2-1; 8 nucleotides match TRBD2. Germline V gives CDR1 MNHNY, CDR2 SVGAGI (reference sequence). The J segment lost 4 bases and the V segment lost 0 bases, leaving 5 bases of the junction unmatched. There are 16 residues in the CDR3. The CDR3 nucleotides read TGTGCCAGCAGTTACTCTTCTCTAGCGGGTTACAATGAGCAGTTCTTC. Translating gives CASSYSSLAGYNEQFF.

This clonotype was detected only a few times. This chain links TRBV14 with TRBJ1-2; maybe TRBD1 (6 bases). Germline assignment: CDR1 SGHDN and CDR2 FVKESK. The CDR3 is 13 residues long. Between the trimmed V and J ends, which lost 1 base and 7 bases, there was a span of 10 bases. CDR3 bases: TGTGCCAGCAGCCAAGCACAGGGTGGTGGCTACACCTTC. This translates into CASSQAQGGGYTF.

This clonotype was detected only a few times. This chain uses TRBV5-1 with TRBJ2-5, with D tentatively TRBD1 (5 bases). The CDR3 has 15 residues. Germline V lookup: CDR1 SGHRS, CDR2 YFSETQ. Trimming stripped 0 bases from V and 4 bases from J, with 13 bases between. The CDR3 bases are TGCGCCAGCAGCTTGGGCCCAGGGAACGGAGAGACCCAGTACTTC. Encoded protein: CASSLGPGNGETQYF.

The chain couples TRBV9 to TRBJ2-1; 8 nucleotides line up with TRBD2. V was pared by 2 bases and J by 2 bases, with 3 bases of the junction left unmatched. Germline V lookup: CDR1 SGDLS, CDR2 YYNGEE. This CDR3 region has 15 residues. CDR3 sequence reads: CASSVGTRTYNEQFF. The CDR3 DNA is TGTGCCAGCAGCGTGGGGACTAGGACCTACAATGAGCAGTTCTTC.

This clonotype was picked up a small number of times. The chain links TRBV5-6 to TRBJ2-1; 8 nucleotides match TRBD2. This CDR3 is built from 14 residues. Germline CDR1 reads SGHDT; CDR2 reads YYEEEE. J lost 8 bases, V lost 0 bases, and 4 bases had no gene match. In nucleotides, the CDR3 is TGTGCCAGCAGCTTGGTAGCGGGGTACGATGAGCAGTTCTTC. Encoded protein: CASSLVAGYDEQFF.

This clonotype showed up just a few times. This chain connects TRBV7-6 to TRBJ2-5, with D possibly called TRBD1 or TRBD2 (7 bases each). Germline V lookup: CDR1 SGHVS, CDR2 FNYEAQ. This CDR3 is 14 amino acids long. Deletions cut 5 bases from V and 4 bases from J, with 14 bases between. The CDR3 here is CASSRTGEGETQYF. In DNA, the CDR3 is TGTGCCAGCAGCCGTACAGGGGAGGGAGAGACCCAGTACTTC.

The V call is TRBV2, the J call TRBJ2-3, with 7 bases that match TRBD2. The CDR3 extends over 16 amino acids. Germline V gene sequence: CDR1 SNHLY, CDR2 FYNNEI. The trim removed 4 bases at V and 0 bases at J, leaving 7 bases unmatched. The CDR3 loop is CASSGKLATSTDTQYF. The CDR3 DNA is TGTGCCAGCAGTGGAAAACTAGCGACTAGCACAGATACGCAGTATTTT.

The chain recombines TRBV7-6 with TRBJ1-4; possible D gene TRBD1, 5 bases. The ends were cut back, 1 base at V and 5 bases at J, with 11 bases in the middle. The CDR3 is 15 residues long. Germline lookup yields CDR1 SGHVS and CDR2 FNYEAQ. The CDR3 region has the DNA TGTGCCAGCAGCTTAGGGCAGGGTTTAAATGAAAAACTGTTTTTT. This gives the protein CASSLGQGLNEKLFF.

This clonotype has a handful of counts. The chain couples TRBV6-1 to TRBJ2-7, with TRBD1 matching over 7 bases. V was pared by 8 bases and J by 1 base, with 5 bases of the junction left unmatched. Germline V gene data show CDR1 as MNHNS and CDR2 as SASEGT. The CDR3 consists of 13 residues. The DNA for the CDR3 is TGTGCCAGCGGGACAGCGCCTTCCTACGAGCAGTACTTC. This encodes CASGTAPSYEQYF.

The chain is built from TRBV11-2 and TRBJ2-1; tentatively, D is TRBD2 (6 bases). V gave up 5 bases and J gave up 7 bases, with 24 bases separating them. Germline lookup yields CDR1 SGHAT and CDR2 FQNNGV. This CDR3 has 17 amino acids. CDR3 sequence reads: CASSQTSKRRAGNEQFF. The CDR3 nucleotides are TGTGCCAGCAGCCAAACTTCTAAGCGGAGGGCCGGGAATGAGCAGTTCTTC.

V and J are TRBV27 and TRBJ1-2; maybe TRBD1 (5 bases). CDR1 and CDR2 (germline): MNHEY, SMNVEV (reference sequence). Trimming took off 6 bases at V and 5 bases at J, with 19 bases between the two ends. The CDR3 has 15 residues. CDR3 DNA sequence: TGTGCCAGCAGCCATAGGGCGACAGTCGGGTATGGCTACACCTTC. Amino acid sequence: CASSHRATVGYGYTF.

This sequence joins TRBV29-1 and TRBJ1-1; D gene uncertain. Germline V gene data show CDR1 as SQVTM and CDR2 as ANQGSEA. Trimming stripped 3 bases from V and 3 bases from J, with 11 bases between. The CDR3 covers 13 residues. CDR3 nucleotides: TGCAGCGTTGAGGACGCATATTACACTGAAGCTTTCTTT. This codes for CSVEDAYYTEAFF.

This clonotype was counted between two and nine times. The V and J genes are TRBV12-3 or TRBV12-4 and TRBJ2-7; D unresolved. The CDR3 is 15 amino acids. The ends were cut back, 5 bases at V and 2 bases at J, with 16 bases in the middle. CDR3 residues: CASSLPGDHTYEQYF. CDR3 nucleotide sequence: TGTGCCAGCAGTCTCCCCGGTGACCATACCTACGAGCAGTACTTC.

This clonotype was seen only a few times. The chain couples TRBV7-9 to TRBJ1-1; 7 bases match TRBD1. The V gene end was trimmed by 3 bases and the J gene end by 8 bases; junction bases not matched to a gene: 21. Germline CDR1 reads SEHNR; CDR2 reads FQNEAQ (reference sequence). This CDR3 has 18 residues. CDR3 nucleotides: TGTGCCAGCAGCTTGGGGCACCCCGGACAGGCTGGTCCCTTCGAAGCTTTCTTT. It yields the protein CASSLGHPGQAGPFEAFF.

This clonotype was recorded a few times. The rearrangement links TRBV7-6 to TRBJ1-3; TRBD1 agrees at 7 bases. J lost 1 base, V lost 3 bases, and 6 bases had no gene match. This CDR3 region has 16 residues. Germline values: CDR1 SGHVS, CDR2 FNYEAQ. CDR3 loop: CASSFRQGESGNTIYF. DNA for the CDR3: TGTGCCAGCAGCTTTAGGCAGGGGGAATCTGGAAACACCATATATTTT. The whole variable domain, remainder taken from reference TRBV7-6 and TRBJ1-3, is GAGVSQSPRYKVTKRGQDVALRCDPISGHVSLYWYRQALGQGPEFLTYFNYEAQQDKSGLPNDRFSAERPEGSISTLTIQRTEQRDSAMYRCASSFRQGESGNTIYFGEGSWLTVV.

This clonotype turned up a few times. This rearrangement joins TRBV5-1 to TRBJ2-1; the match to TRBD2 covers 9 bases. V lost 7 bases, J lost 0 bases, and 8 bases stayed unmatched. From germline, CDR1 is SGHRS and CDR2 YFSETQ. The CDR3 consists of 16 residues. The CDR3 DNA is TGCGCCAGCGGCCAGGCGGGAGGGCCCTCCTACAATGAGCAGTTCTTC. It translates to CASGQAGGPSYNEQFF.

V is TRBV5-1 and J is TRBJ1-4; 10 bases are a match to TRBD1. The V segment lost 0 bases and the J segment 8 bases; nucleotides outside the gene matches: 4. Germline V gene data show CDR1 as SGHRS and CDR2 as YFSETQ. The length of the CDR3 is 15 residues. The CDR3 DNA follows: TGCGCCAGCAGCTTGGAAGGGACAGGGGTCGAAAAACTGTTTTTT. As protein: CASSLEGTGVEKLFF.

This clonotype was seen a handful of times. This chain joins TRBV20-1 and TRBJ1-2; D remains unclear. CDR1 is DFQATT and CDR2 is SNEGSKA in the germline V gene (reference sequence). The V end lost 1 base, the J end lost 5 bases, and 14 bases lay between the germline ends. This CDR3 contains 14 residues. DNA for the CDR3: TGCAGTGCTAGAGCGGATCGGGCTGCTTATGGCTACACCTTC. This encodes CSARADRAAYGYTF.

This clonotype was detected only a few times. The chain recombines TRBV5-1 with TRBJ1-2; 11 bases match TRBD1. With 0 bases clipped from V and 4 bases from J, the junction kept 8 bases outside the gene matches. The CDR3 is made up of 17 amino acids. Per the germline V gene, CDR1 is SGHRS and CDR2 is YFSETQ. CDR3: CASSLEGRTGGSYGYTF. The CDR3 region has the DNA TGCGCCAGCAGCTTGGAAGGTCGGACAGGGGGCTCCTATGGCTACACCTTC.

The rearrangement uses TRBV10-3 and TRBJ1-1; 7 bases agree with TRBD1. The V and J ends lost 6 bases and 3 bases, in that order; junction bases with no gene match: 4. CDR3 length: 13 residues. Germline CDR1 reads ENHRY; CDR2 reads SYGVKD. The CDR3 bases are TGTGCCATCAGAATCGACAGGGACACTGAAGCTTTCTTT. Translated, it gives CAIRIDRDTEAFF.

J is TRBJ1-1 and V is TRBV6-5; 8 bases are a match to TRBD1. After removal of 2 bases from V and 3 bases from J, the junction contained 8 bases not matched to a gene. The CDR3 contains 16 residues. The germline gives CDR1 MNHEY, CDR2 SVGAGI. The CDR3 DNA reads TGTGCCAGCAGTTACGACGGGACAGGAAGGGACACTGAAGCTTTCTTT. Its translation: CASSYDGTGRDTEAFF.

This clonotype was seen more than once but under ten times. This chain joins TRBV30 and TRBJ1-1, with D possibly TRBD1 on 5 matching bases. The V gene lost 0 bases and the J gene lost 4 bases, with 12 bases spanning the gap. Germline CDR1 is GTSNPN and CDR2 is SVGIG (reference sequence). This CDR3 contains 14 residues. The CDR3 loop is CAWSVKSRGTEAFF. For the CDR3, the DNA is TGTGCCTGGAGTGTCAAGTCGAGGGGCACTGAAGCTTTCTTT.